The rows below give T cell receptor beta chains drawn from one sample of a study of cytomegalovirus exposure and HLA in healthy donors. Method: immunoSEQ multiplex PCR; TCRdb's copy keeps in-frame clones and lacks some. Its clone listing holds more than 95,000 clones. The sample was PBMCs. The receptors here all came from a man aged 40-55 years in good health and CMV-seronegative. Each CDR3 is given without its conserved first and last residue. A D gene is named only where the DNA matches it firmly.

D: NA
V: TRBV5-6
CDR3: ASSLGWGDNSPLH

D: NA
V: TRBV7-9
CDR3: ASSRGGSQAVQY

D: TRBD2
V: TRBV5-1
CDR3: ASSLPGGETQY

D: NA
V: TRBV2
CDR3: ASIAGESRAEQY

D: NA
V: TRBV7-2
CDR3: ASRASAYYNEQF

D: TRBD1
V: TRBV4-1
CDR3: ASSQETGVGEKLF

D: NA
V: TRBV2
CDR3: ASSSIRQTGEQY

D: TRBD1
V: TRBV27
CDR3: ASRPAGTGILF

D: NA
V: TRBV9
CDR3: ASSPLTRTDTQY

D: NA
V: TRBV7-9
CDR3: ASSLGGGLEAF

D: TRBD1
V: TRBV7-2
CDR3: ASSLRGQGLETQY

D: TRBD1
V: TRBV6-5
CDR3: ASSFTGGRYEQY

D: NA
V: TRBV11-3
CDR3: ASSLSTYEQY

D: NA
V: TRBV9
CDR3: ASSVALAGTHEQY

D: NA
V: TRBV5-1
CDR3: ASSSNVLGSSYEQY

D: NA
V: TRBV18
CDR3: ASSPLSLGSPSTDTQY